Listed here are 29 T cell receptor beta chains from one sample, sequenced in a study of T cell changes during pregnancy in multiple sclerosis. The data were produced by immunoSEQ multiplex PCR, yet TCRdb's version contains in-frame clones alone and is incomplete. Among some 87,000 clones listed, roughly 92% were seen once. Sequenced here: peripheral blood, sampled in the first trimester of pregnancy. Receptor source: a female donor with multiple sclerosis, enrolled in a pregnancy study.

The chain carries TRBV21-1 and TRBJ2-2; the tabulated D call, TRBD1, remains unverified against the DNA. TRBV21-1 is a known pseudogene. The CDR3 consists of 13 residues. CDR3 nucleotide sequence: TGTGCCAGCAGCAAACTGACAGCGGGGGAGCTGTTTTTT. The encoded protein is CASSKLTAGELFF.

This chain connects TRBV5-4 to TRBJ2-5, with 8 nucleotides matching TRBD1. After removal of 2 bases from V and 2 bases from J, the junction contained 2 bases not matched to a gene. Germline V gives CDR1 SGHNT, CDR2 YYREEE (reference sequence). The CDR3 is 14 amino acids. The CDR3 DNA follows: TGTGCCAGCAGCTTTGGACAGGGTCAAGAGACCCAGTACTTC. It specifies CASSFGQGQETQYF.

J is TRBJ2-7 and V is TRBV9; D is perhaps TRBD1 (5 bases). V was trimmed by 2 bases and J by 7 bases, leaving 16 bases between them. CDR1 and CDR2 (germline): SGDLS, YYNGEE. The length of the CDR3 is 14 residues. CDR3 loop: CASSVGGSQEEQYF. For the CDR3, the DNA is TGTGCCAGCAGCGTTGGCGGCTCACAGGAAGAGCAGTACTTC.

The chain is built from TRBV19 and TRBJ2-5, with D possibly being TRBD2 (6 bases). The V end lost 3 bases, the J end lost 1 base, and 15 bases lay between the germline ends. The germline V gene has CDR1 LNHDA and CDR2 SQIVND (reference sequence). CDR3 length equals 16 residues. The CDR3 here is CASSIRDSGSQETQYF. The CDR3, as DNA: TGTGCCAGTAGTATCCGGGACTCAGGCTCCCAAGAGACCCAGTACTTC.

The chain uses TRBV28 and TRBJ1-1; D perhaps matches TRBD1 (5 bases). Germline V lookup: CDR1 MDHEN, CDR2 SYDVKM. The V end was cut by 2 bases, the J end by 1 base, with 17 bases between. The CDR3 totals 17 residues. The CDR3 region is CASSLNPRQFGNTEAFF. The CDR3 coding sequence is TGTGCCAGCAGTTTAAACCCTCGACAGTTTGGGAACACTGAAGCTTTCTTT.

This chain joins TRBV2 and TRBJ1-1, with D possibly matching TRBD1 (6 bases). The length of the CDR3 is 13 residues. CDR1 and CDR2 from the germline V gene are SNHLY and FYNNEI. Trimming shortened V by 7 bases and J by 1 base, and 10 bases separated the two germline ends. Written as DNA, the CDR3 is TGTGCCAGCACTCCGGGACAGAACACTGAAGCTTTCTTT. Translated: CASTPGQNTEAFF.

The chain employs TRBV9 and TRBJ1-2, with unresolved D. V was cut by 3 bases and J by 8 bases, with 11 bases left in between. The CDR3 is 12 amino acids. The germline gives CDR1 SGDLS, CDR2 YYNGEE. CDR3 loop: CASSAAGGGYTF. The CDR3 nucleotides are TGTGCCAGCAGCGCCGCGGGAGGAGGCTACACCTTC.

This clone was detected once. The genes are TRBV2 and TRBJ1-1; D remains unclear. V lost 6 bases and J lost 3, with 11 bases in between. The length of the CDR3 is 13 residues. Germline loops: CDR1 SNHLY, CDR2 FYNNEI. The CDR3, as DNA: TGTGCCAGCAGGGAGATAGCGGACACTGAAGCTTTCTTT. Amino acids: CASREIADTEAFF.

This sequence joins TRBV10-3 and TRBJ2-2; tentative D call: TRBD2 (7 bases). The CDR3 is 15 amino acids. Between the trimmed V and J ends, which lost 7 bases and 3 bases, there was a span of 15 bases. CDR1 is ENHRY and CDR2 is SYGVKD in the germline V gene. CDR3 nucleotides: TGTGCCATCAACGGGGGCGGGAGCTACACCGGGGAGCTGTTTTTT. Its translation: CAINGGGSYTGELFF.

The chain combines TRBV5-1 with TRBJ2-3; possible D gene TRBD2, 6 bases. V lost 2 bases to trimming and J lost 5 bases, with 15 bases between them. The CDR3 has 15 amino acids. Germline V lookup: CDR1 SGHRS, CDR2 YFSETQ. CDR3 sequence (DNA): TGCGCCAGCAGCTTCCGGATAGCGGAGGGAGATACGCAGTATTTT. It is translated as CASSFRIAEGDTQYF.

The chain employs TRBV5-4 and TRBJ2-5, with 11 bases lining up with TRBD2. CDR1 and CDR2 (germline): SGHNT, YYREEE (reference sequence). CDR3 length: 16 amino acids. V gave up 0 bases and J gave up 5 bases; unmatched junction bases: 6. This CDR3 reads CASSLDIAGGLETQYF. The CDR3 nucleotides read TGTGCCAGCAGCTTGGATATAGCGGGAGGGCTGGAGACCCAGTACTTC.

Turning to this clone: The junction shows a germline mismatch at one end, possibly a read error. The chain links TRBV7-7 to TRBJ2-3, with D maybe TRBD2 (7 bases). Per germline, CDR1 SSHAT and CDR2 FNYEAQ (reference sequence). The CDR3 is 13 amino acids. CDR3 in amino acids: CASSLKGGVAQYF. Here the CDR3 DNA reads TGTGCTAGCAGCTTAAAAGGGGGGGTGGCGCAGTATTTT.

The chain carries TRBV4-2 and TRBJ1-1; D not resolved. V dropped 0 bases and J dropped 11 bases, with 10 bases sitting between them. The germline CDR1 and CDR2 sequences are LGHNA and YNFKEQ. The CDR3 is 12 amino acids. As DNA, the CDR3 is TGTGCCAGCAGCCAAGATTTGGGAGACGCTTTCTTT. It specifies CASSQDLGDAFF.

The chain combines TRBV14 with TRBJ1-4, with D maybe TRBD1 (6 bases). This CDR3 contains 16 residues. In germline, CDR1 is SGHDN, CDR2 FVKESK. V shed 4 bases and J shed 0 bases, with 12 bases lying between them. The CDR3 nucleotides are TGTGCCAGCAGCCGCGAAAGACAGGCAACTAATGAAAAACTGTTTTTT. It yields the protein CASSRERQATNEKLFF.

This chain connects TRBV23-1 to TRBJ2-1, with a tentative D call TRBD2 (6 bases). TRBV23-1 is flagged as an ORF with uncertain function. CDR3 size: 20 residues. Deletions cut 0 bases from V and 1 base from J, with 22 bases between. The CDR3 DNA reads as TGCGCCAGCAGTCAATCGATTATTCGGGGAGCGGCGGGGTCCTACAATGAGCAGTTCTTC. It codes for CASSQSIIRGAAGSYNEQFF.

The rearrangement joins TRBV4-2 to TRBJ2-7, with D maybe TRBD2 (6 bases). This CDR3 comprises 14 residues. V lost 8 bases and J 4 bases, leaving 18 bases between the germline ends. The germline V gene has CDR1 LGHNA and CDR2 YNFKEQ. The CDR3 bases are TGTGCCAGCGGCATGGGGGGTATTAGTTACGAGCAGTACTTC. Encoded protein: CASGMGGISYEQYF.

The chain carries TRBV28 and TRBJ1-1; D remains unclear. The CDR3 runs 13 residues. Germline V gene data show CDR1 as MDHEN and CDR2 as SYDVKM. V shed 2 bases and J shed 6 bases, with 10 bases lying between them. CDR3: CASSLRLIAEAFF. CDR3 DNA sequence: TGTGCCAGCAGTTTAAGACTGATCGCTGAAGCTTTCTTT.

This clone appeared once. J is TRBJ2-3 and V is TRBV7-3, with 8 bases that match TRBD2. Germline CDR1 and CDR2: SGHTA and FQGTGA. This CDR3 is built from 14 residues. Unmatched junction bases numbered 6, after V lost 5 bases and J lost 5 bases. In DNA, the CDR3 is TGTGCCAGCAGCCGAAGCGGGGGACGAGATACGCAGTATTTT. Translation gives CASSRSGGRDTQYF.

The chain employs TRBV6-5 and TRBJ2-1; D is possibly TRBD2 (6 bases). The CDR3 spans 15 residues. Trimming shortened V by 7 bases and J by 4 bases, and 17 bases separated the two germline ends. Germline loops: CDR1 MNHEY, CDR2 SVGAGI. The CDR3 here is CASNRGSAVYNEQFF. Here the CDR3 DNA reads TGTGCCAGCAACCGGGGGAGTGCGGTATACAATGAGCAGTTCTTC.

The chain links TRBV5-1 to TRBJ2-7, with 7 bases aligning to TRBD1. The V and J ends lost 4 bases and 5 bases, in that order; junction bases with no gene match: 6. The CDR3 extends over 13 amino acids. The germline CDR1 and CDR2 sequences are SGHRS and YFSETQ. The DNA of the CDR3 is TGCGCCAGCAGCGGACGACAGGGAAACGAGCAGTACTTC. This translates into CASSGRQGNEQYF.

The chain employs TRBV7-9 and TRBJ2-1; 8 bases fit TRBD2. The V and J ends lost 4 bases and 8 bases, in that order; junction bases with no gene match: 13. The germline gives CDR1 SEHNR, CDR2 FQNEAQ (reference sequence). This CDR3 is 16 amino acids long. The CDR3 sequence: CASSSPLTLAGHEQFF. The CDR3, as DNA: TGTGCCAGCAGCTCTCCACTGACTTTAGCGGGACATGAGCAGTTCTTC.

This rearrangement joins TRBV4-2 to TRBJ2-2; unclear D gene. The CDR3 extends over 15 amino acids. Germline V gene sequence: CDR1 LGHNA, CDR2 YNFKEQ. V lost 0 bases, J lost 6 bases, and 11 bases lay in between. The CDR3 nucleotides are TGTGCCAGCAGCCAAGATGACGCGGATTCCGGGGAGCTGTTTTTT. Translation: CASSQDDADSGELFF.

The chain joins TRBV9 to TRBJ2-4; 7 bases match TRBD2. Per germline, CDR1 SGDLS and CDR2 YYNGEE. This CDR3 is 19 amino acids long. V shed 0 bases and J 1 base; nucleotides not matched to a gene: 13. The CDR3 spells CASSVEGSGGGDAKNIQYF. DNA for the CDR3: TGTGCCAGCAGCGTAGAGGGTTCGGGGGGTGGGGATGCCAAAAACATTCAGTACTTC.

The rearrangement uses TRBV28 and TRBJ2-3; 11 bases are a match to TRBD2. The CDR3 covers 15 residues. The V and J ends lost 5 bases and 4 bases, in that order; junction bases with no gene match: 5. CDR1 and CDR2 (germline): MDHEN, SYDVKM. DNA for the CDR3: TGTGCCAGCAGTCGCTCGGGACTAGCGGCAGATACGCAGTATTTT. It is translated as CASSRSGLAADTQYF. The full variable domain, rest sourced from reference TRBV28 and TRBJ2-3, is DVKVTQSSRYLVKRTGEKVFLECVQDMDHENMFWYRQDPGLGLRLIYFSYDVKMKEKGDIPEGYSVSREKKERFSLILESASTNQTSMYLCASSRSGLAADTQYFGPGTRLTVL.

The chain links TRBV11-2 to TRBJ1-5; no firm D call. Germline V CDR1 and CDR2: SGHAT, FQNNGV. V lost 5 bases, J lost 2 bases, and 10 bases lay in between. The length of the CDR3 is 14 residues. CDR3: CASSPGWGNQPQHF. The CDR3 DNA sequence: TGTGCCAGCAGCCCCGGGTGGGGCAATCAGCCCCAGCATTTT. The variable domain in full, with the rest retrieved from reference TRBV11-2 and TRBJ1-5, is EAGVAQSPRYKIIEKRQSVAFWCNPISGHATLYWYQQILGQGPKLLIQFQNNGVVDDSQLPKDRFSAERLKGVDSTLKIQPAKLEDSAVYLCASSPGWGNQPQHFGDGTRLSIL.

The chain's CDR3 is CASTLSGTGETQYF. The CDR3 DNA is TGCGCCAGCACCCTCTCAGGGACAGGGGAGACCCAGTACTTC. The V and J genes are TRBV5-1 and TRBJ2-5; 9 nucleotides match TRBD1. With 6 bases clipped from V and 5 bases from J, the junction kept 8 bases outside the gene matches. This CDR3 is built from 14 residues. Per the germline V gene, CDR1 is SGHRS and CDR2 is YFSETQ.

The chain links TRBV5-1 to TRBJ2-1; 11 bases fit TRBD2. The J segment lost 8 bases and the V segment lost 1 base, leaving 5 bases of the junction unmatched. The germline V gene encodes CDR1 SGHRS and CDR2 YFSETQ. CDR3 length equals 15 residues. The CDR3 is CASSLTSGRVHEQFF. For the CDR3, the DNA is TGCGCCAGCAGCTTGACTAGCGGGAGAGTCCATGAGCAGTTCTTC. Using reference TRBV5-1 and TRBJ2-1 for the parts outside the CDR3, the full variable domain is KAGVTQTPRYLIKTRGQQVTLSCSPISGHRSVSWYQQTPGQGLQFLFEYFSETQRNKGNFPGRFSGRQFSNSRSEMNVSTLELGDSALYLCASSLTSGRVHEQFFGPGTRLTVL.

This clone showed up just once. CDR3 in DNA: TGTGCCAGCTCCCCCAGGGCCACCTACGAGCAGTACTTC. It specifies CASSPRATYEQYF. The rearrangement links TRBV19 to TRBJ2-7, with D perhaps TRBD1 (5 bases). Trimming pared 9 bases from V and 2 bases from J, leaving 14 bases between. Germline V CDR1 and CDR2: LNHDA, SQIVND (reference sequence). There are 13 residues in the CDR3.

V usage is TRBV5-1 and J usage is TRBJ1-2; no clear D gene. The germline gives CDR1 SGHRS, CDR2 YFSETQ. Trimming took off 4 bases at V and 8 bases at J, with 12 bases between the two ends. CDR3 length: 12 amino acids. Here the CDR3 DNA reads TGCGCCAGCAGCCGCGGAGAGGAAGGCTACACCTTC. Protein sequence: CASSRGEEGYTF.